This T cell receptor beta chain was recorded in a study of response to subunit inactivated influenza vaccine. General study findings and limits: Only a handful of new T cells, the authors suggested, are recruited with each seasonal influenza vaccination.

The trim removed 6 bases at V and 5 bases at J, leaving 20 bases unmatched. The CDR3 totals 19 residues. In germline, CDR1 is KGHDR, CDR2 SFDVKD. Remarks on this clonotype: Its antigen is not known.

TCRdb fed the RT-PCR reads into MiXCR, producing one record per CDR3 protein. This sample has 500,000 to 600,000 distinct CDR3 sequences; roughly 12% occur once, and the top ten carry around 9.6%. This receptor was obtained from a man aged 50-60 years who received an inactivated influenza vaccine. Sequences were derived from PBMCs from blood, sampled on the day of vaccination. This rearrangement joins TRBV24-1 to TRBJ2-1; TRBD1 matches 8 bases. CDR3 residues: CATSRLGPGGVIANNEQFF. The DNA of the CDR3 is TGTGCCACCAGTAGGCTTGGGCCAGGGGGCGTTATCGCCAACAATGAGCAGTTCTTC.